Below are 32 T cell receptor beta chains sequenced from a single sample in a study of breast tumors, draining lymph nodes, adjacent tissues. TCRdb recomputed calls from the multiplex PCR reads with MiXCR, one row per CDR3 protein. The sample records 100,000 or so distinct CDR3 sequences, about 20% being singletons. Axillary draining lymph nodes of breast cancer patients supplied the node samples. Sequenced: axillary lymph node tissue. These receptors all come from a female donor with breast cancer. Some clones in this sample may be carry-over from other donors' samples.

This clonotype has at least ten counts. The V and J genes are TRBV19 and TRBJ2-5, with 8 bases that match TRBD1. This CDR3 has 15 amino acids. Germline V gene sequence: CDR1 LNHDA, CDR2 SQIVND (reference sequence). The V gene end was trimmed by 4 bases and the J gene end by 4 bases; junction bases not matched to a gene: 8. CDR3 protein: CASSTRQGYLETQYF. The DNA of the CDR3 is TGTGCCAGTAGTACACGACAGGGGTATCTAGAGACCCAGTACTTC.

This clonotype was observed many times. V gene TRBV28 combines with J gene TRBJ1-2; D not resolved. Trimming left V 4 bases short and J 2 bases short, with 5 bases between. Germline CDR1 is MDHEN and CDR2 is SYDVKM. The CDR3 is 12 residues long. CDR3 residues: CASSSENYGYTF. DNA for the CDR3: TGTGCCAGCAGTTCCGAAAACTATGGCTACACCTTC.

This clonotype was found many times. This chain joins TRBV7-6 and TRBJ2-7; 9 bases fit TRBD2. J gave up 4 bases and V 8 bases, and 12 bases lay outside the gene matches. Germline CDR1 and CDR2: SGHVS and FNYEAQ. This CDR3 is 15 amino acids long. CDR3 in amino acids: CASVAFAGGDYEQYF. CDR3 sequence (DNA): TGTGCCAGCGTGGCGTTTGCGGGGGGGGATTACGAGCAGTACTTC.

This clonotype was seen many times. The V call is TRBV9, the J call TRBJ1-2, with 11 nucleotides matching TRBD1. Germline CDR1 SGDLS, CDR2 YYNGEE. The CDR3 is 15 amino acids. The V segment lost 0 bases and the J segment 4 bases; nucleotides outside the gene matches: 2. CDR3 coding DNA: TGTGCCAGCAGCGTAGTAGGGACAGGGGGCTATGGCTACACCTTC. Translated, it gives CASSVVGTGGYGYTF.

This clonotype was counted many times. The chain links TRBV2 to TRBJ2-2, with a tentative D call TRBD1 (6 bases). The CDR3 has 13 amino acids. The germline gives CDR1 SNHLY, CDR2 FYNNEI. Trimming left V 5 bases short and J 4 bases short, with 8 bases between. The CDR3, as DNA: TGTGCCAGCAGTCGACAGGCCACCGGGGAGCTGTTTTTT. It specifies CASSRQATGELFF.

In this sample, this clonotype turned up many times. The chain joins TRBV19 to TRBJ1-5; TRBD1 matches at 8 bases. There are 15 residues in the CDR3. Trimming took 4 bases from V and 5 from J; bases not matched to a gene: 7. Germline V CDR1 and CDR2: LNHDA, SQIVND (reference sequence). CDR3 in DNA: TGTGCCAGTAGTAAGTGGCAGGGGGCTTATCAGCCCCAGCATTTT. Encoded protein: CASSKWQGAYQPQHF.

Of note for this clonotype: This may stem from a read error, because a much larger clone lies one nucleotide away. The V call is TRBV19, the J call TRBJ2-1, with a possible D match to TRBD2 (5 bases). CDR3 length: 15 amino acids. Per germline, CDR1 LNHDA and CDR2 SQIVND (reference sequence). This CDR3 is CAGSIVALRHNEQFF. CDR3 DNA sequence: TGTGCCGGTAGTATAGTAGCGCTACGACACAATGAGCAGTTCTTC.

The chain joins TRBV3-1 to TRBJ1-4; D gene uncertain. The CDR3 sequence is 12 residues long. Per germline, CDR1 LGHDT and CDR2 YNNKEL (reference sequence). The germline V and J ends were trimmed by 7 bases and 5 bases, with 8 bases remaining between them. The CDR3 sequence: CASKSKNEKLFF. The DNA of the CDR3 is TGTGCCAGCAAGTCAAAGAATGAAAAACTGTTTTTT.

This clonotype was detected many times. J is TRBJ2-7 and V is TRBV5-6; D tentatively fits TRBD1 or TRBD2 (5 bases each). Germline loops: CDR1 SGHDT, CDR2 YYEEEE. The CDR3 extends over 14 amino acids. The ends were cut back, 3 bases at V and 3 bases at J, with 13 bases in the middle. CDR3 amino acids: CASSSAKGRYEQYF. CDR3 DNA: TGTGCCAGCAGCTCTGCCAAGGGACGCTACGAGCAGTACTTC.

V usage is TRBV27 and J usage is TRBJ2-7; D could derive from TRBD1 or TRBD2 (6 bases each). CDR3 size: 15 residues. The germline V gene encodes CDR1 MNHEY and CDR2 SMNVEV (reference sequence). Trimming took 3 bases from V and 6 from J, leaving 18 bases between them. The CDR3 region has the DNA TGTGCCAGCAGTTTTATCTATCTTAAGGGGGGCGAGCAGTACTTC. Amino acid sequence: CASSFIYLKGGEQYF.

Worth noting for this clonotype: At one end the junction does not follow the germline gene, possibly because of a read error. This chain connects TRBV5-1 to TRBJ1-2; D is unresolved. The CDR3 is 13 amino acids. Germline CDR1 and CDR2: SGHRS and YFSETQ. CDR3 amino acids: CASSLDFGYGYAF. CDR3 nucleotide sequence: TGCGCCAGCAGCTTGGATTTTGGGTATGGCTACGCCTTC.

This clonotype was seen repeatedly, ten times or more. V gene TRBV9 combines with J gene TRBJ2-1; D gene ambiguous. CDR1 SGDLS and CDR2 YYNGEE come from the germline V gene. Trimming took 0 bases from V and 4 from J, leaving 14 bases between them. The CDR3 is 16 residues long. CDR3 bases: TGTGCCAGCAGCGTAGATATGGCCTACGCATACAATGAGCAGTTCTTC. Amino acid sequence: CASSVDMAYAYNEQFF.

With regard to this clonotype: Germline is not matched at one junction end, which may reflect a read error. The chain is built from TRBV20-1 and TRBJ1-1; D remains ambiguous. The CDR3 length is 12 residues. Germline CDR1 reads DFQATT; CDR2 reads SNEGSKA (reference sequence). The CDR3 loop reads CSARVDYTEAFF. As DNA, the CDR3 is TGCAGTGCTAGAGTGGATTACACCGAAGCTTTCTTT.

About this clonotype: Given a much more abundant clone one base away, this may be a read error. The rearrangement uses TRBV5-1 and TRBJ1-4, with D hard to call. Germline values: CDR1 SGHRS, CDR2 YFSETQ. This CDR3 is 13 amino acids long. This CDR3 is CASTPTGNGKLFF. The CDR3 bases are TGCGCCAGCACACCGACTGGGAATGGAAAACTGTTTTTT.

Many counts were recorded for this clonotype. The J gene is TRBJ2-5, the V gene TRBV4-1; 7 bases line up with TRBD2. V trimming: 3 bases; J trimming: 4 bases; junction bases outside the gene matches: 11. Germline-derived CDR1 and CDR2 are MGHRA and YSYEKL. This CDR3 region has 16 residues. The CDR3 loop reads CASSHPLAGEGETQYF. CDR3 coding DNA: TGCGCCAGCAGCCACCCCCTTGCGGGGGAGGGAGAGACCCAGTACTTC.

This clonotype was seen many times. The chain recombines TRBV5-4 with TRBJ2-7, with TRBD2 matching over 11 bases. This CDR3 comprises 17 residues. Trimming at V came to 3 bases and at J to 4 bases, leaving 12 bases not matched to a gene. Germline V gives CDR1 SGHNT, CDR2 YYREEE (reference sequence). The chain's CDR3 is CASSWASGRNILYEQYF. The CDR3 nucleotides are TGTGCCAGCAGCTGGGCTAGCGGGAGGAATATATTATACGAGCAGTACTTC. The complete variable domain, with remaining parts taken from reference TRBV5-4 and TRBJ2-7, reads ETGVTQSPTHLIKTRGQQVTLRCSSQSGHNTVSWYQQALGQGPQFIFQYYREEENGRGNFPPRFSGLQFPNYSSELNVNALELDDSALYLCASSWASGRNILYEQYFGPGTRLTVT.

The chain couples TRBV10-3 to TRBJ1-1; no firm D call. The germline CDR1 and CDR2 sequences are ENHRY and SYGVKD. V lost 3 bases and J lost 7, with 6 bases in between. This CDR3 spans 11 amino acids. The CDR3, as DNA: TGTGCCATCAGTGACGGCTTTGAAGCTTTCTTT. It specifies CAISDGFEAFF.

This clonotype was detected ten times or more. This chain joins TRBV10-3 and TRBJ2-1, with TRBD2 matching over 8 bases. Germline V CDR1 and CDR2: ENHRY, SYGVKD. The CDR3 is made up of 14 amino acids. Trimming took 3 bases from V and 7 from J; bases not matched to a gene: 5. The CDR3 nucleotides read TGTGCCATCAGTGAAGGCGGGGGGCGGAATGAGCAGTTCTTC. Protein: CAISEGGGRNEQFF.

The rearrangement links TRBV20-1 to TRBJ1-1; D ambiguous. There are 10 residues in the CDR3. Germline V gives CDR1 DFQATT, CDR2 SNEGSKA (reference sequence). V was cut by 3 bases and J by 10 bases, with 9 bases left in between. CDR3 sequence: CSARRGGAFF. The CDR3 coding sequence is TGCAGTGCTAGGCGGGGAGGAGCTTTCTTT.

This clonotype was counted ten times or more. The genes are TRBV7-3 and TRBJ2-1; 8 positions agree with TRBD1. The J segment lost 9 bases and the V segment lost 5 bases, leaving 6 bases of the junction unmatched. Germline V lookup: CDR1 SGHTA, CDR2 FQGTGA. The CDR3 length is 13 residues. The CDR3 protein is CASSTTGAGEQFF. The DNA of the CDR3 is TGTGCCAGCAGCACGACAGGGGCAGGTGAGCAGTTCTTC.

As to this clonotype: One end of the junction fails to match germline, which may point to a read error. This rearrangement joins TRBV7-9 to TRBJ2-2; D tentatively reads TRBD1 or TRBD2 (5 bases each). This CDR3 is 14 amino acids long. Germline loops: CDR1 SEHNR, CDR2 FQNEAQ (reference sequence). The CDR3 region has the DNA TGCGCCAAACAGGACGGGGAGTACACCGGGGAGCTGTTTTTT. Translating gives CAKQDGEYTGELFF.

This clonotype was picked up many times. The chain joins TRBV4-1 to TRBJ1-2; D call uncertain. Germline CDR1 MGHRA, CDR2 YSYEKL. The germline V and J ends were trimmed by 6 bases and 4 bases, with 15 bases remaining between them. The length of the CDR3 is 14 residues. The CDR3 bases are TGCGCCAGCAGGGCACGACAAGGGATCTATGGCTACACCTTC. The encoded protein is CASRARQGIYGYTF.

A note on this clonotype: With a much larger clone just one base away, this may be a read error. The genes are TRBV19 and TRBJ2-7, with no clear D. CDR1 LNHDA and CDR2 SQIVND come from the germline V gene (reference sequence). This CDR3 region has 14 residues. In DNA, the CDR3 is TGTGCCAGTAGTATAGACAGATTCTCCTACGAGCGGTACTTC. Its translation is CASSIDRFSYERYF. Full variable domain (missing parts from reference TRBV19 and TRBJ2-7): DGGITQSPKYLFRKEGQNVTLSCEQNLNHDAMYWYRQDPGQGLRLIYYSQIVNDFQKGDIAEGYSVSREKKESFPLTVTSAQKNPTAFYLCASSIDRFSYERYFGPGTRLTVT.

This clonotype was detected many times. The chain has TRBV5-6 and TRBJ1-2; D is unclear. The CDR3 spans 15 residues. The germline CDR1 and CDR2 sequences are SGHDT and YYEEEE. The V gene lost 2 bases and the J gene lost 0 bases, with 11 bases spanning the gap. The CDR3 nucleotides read TGTGCCAGCAGCTTTAGATGGGCGGCTAACTATGGCTACACCTTC. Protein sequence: CASSFRWAANYGYTF.

For the CDR3, the DNA is TGCGCCAGCAGCCCGACGACTAGCGGGGTCATGAATGAGCAGTTCTTC. Protein product: CASSPTTSGVMNEQFF. The V gene is TRBV4-1, the J gene TRBJ2-1, with 11 nucleotides matching TRBD2. This CDR3 is built from 16 residues. Germline assignment: CDR1 MGHRA and CDR2 YSYEKL. The J segment lost 7 bases and the V segment lost 4 bases, leaving 9 bases of the junction unmatched.

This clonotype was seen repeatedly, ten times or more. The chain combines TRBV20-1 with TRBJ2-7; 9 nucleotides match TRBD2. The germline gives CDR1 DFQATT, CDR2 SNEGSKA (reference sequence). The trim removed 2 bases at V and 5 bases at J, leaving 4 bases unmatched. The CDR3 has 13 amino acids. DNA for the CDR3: TGCAGTGCTAGAATCGCGGGGGGGAACGAGCAGTACTTC. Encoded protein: CSARIAGGNEQYF.

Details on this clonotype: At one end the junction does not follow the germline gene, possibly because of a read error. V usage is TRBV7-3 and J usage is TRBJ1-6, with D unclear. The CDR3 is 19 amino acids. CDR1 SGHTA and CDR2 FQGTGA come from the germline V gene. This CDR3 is CASSLTPGSGSSVNSPLRF. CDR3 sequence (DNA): TGCGCCAGCAGCTTAACCCCCGGGAGCGGGAGCAGCGTTAATTCACCCCTCCGCTTT. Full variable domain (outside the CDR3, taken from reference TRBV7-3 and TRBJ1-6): GAGVSQTPSNKVTEKGKYVELRCDPISGHTALYWYRQSLGQGPEFLIYFQGTGAADDSGLPNDRFFAVRPEGSVSTLKIQRTERGDSAVYLCASSLTPGSGSSVNSPLRFGNGTRLTVT.

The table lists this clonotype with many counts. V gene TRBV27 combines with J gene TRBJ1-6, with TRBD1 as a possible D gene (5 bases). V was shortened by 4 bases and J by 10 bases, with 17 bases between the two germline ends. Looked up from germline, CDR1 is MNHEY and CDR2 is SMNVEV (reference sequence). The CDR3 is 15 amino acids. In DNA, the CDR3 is TGTGCCAGCAGTTCGGGGACTGGGCAAGGCTCACCCCTCCACTTT. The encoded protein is CASSSGTGQGSPLHF.

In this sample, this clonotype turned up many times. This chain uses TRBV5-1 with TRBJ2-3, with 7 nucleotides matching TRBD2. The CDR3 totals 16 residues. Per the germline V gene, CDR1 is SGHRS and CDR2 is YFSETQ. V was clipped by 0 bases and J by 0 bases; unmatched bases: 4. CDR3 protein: CASSLGLGGSTDTQYF. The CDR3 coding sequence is TGCGCCAGCAGCTTGGGTTTGGGAGGGAGCACAGATACGCAGTATTTT.

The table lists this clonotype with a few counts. CDR3 in DNA: TGTGCCAGCAGTTCAGGGACGGGAAGAAACACCATATATTTT. Residues: CASSSGTGRNTIYF. The V gene is TRBV28, the J gene TRBJ1-3, with D possibly being TRBD1 (5 bases). The CDR3 has 14 residues. V was clipped by 4 bases and J by 5 bases, with 12 bases between them. Germline values: CDR1 MDHEN, CDR2 SYDVKM.

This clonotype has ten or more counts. CDR3 sequence: CASSFDGTGELFF. DNA for the CDR3: TGTGCCAGCAGTTTCGACGGGACCGGGGAGCTGTTTTTT. The rearrangement uses TRBV12-3 or TRBV12-4 and TRBJ2-2; D not resolved. The CDR3 has 13 amino acids. Trimming cost V 3 bases and J 5 bases, with 7 bases left between them.

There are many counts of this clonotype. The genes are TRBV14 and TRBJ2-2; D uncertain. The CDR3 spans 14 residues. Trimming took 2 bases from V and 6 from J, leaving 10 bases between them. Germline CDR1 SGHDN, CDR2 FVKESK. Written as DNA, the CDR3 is TGTGCCAGCAGCCAACTGGGTGGTCCCGGGGAGCTGTTTTTT. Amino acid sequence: CASSQLGGPGELFF.